A selection of T cell receptor beta chains follows, all from one sample in a study of T cell changes during pregnancy in multiple sclerosis. The method was immunoSEQ multiplex PCR; TCRdb's version includes in-frame clones alone and lacks a portion of them. The sample consists of roughly 90,000 clones, about 94% of them appearing once. The sequencing used peripheral blood, collected in the third trimester of pregnancy. These receptors came from a female donor with multiple sclerosis, enrolled in a pregnancy study. Both conserved end residues are part of each CDR3. Each record gives: clone size, J gene, V gene, D gene, CDR3 DNA, CDR3 protein. A D gene is named only where the DNA matches it firmly. Clone size is shown for a subset of rows, as once, few, many or a class of expanded clone.

. TRBJ1-5 TRBV6-6 . TGTGCCAGCAGTTATGTCAGGAGGGATCAGCCCCAGCATTTT CASSYVRRDQPQHF
once TRBJ1-5 TRBV19 TRBD1 TGTGCCAGTAGTACCTGGACAGGAGATAATCAGCCCCAGCATTTT CASSTWTGDNQPQHF
. TRBJ2-7 TRBV4-3 . TGCGCCAGCAGCCAATTCCTGCAGGGGTCCTCCTACGAGCAGTACTTC CASSQFLQGSSYEQYF
. TRBJ2-7 TRBV4-1 . TGCGCCAGCAGCCAAGTGCAGGGGACGTACGAGCAGTACTTC CASSQVQGTYEQYF
. TRBJ1-4 TRBV28 TRBD1 TGTGCCAGCAGTTACCCGACAGGGATATGGGAAAAACTGTTTTTT CASSYPTGIWEKLFF
many TRBJ1-2 TRBV28 . TGTGCCAGCAGTTTATGGAGCTATGGCTACACCTTC CASSLWSYGYTF
. TRBJ2-3 TRBV2 . TGTGCCAGCAGGGGGGACTTAGGGACAGGCACAGATACGCAGTATTTT CASRGDLGTGTDTQYF
. TRBJ2-7 TRBV4-1 . TGCGCCAGCAGCCAAGATCGGACTCCCTCCTACGAGCAGTACTTC CASSQDRTPSYEQYF
. TRBJ2-3 TRBV14 . TGTGCCAGCAGCCAAGACTACCCAACTGGCACAGATACGCAGTATTTT CASSQDYPTGTDTQYF
. TRBJ1-5 TRBV19 . TGTGCCAGTGCACAGGGAAGGAGTCAGCCCCAGCATTTT CASAQGRSQPQHF
. TRBJ1-2 TRBV15 TRBD1 TGTGCCACCAGCGCCCGACAGGGGGCGCGTGGCTACACCTTC CATSARQGARGYTF
. TRBJ2-5 TRBV7-2 . TGTGCCAGCAGCTTAGAGCAGCAGCGCGGGCAGTACTTC CASSLEQQRGQYF
. TRBJ2-2 TRBV27 TRBD1 TGTGCCAGCAGCAACGCAGGGGGCACCGGGGAGCTGTTTTTT CASSNAGGTGELFF
once TRBJ2-5 TRBV5-1 TRBD2 TGCGCCAGCAGCTCCGGGGTAGCGGGAAGATGGGAGACCCAGTACTTC CASSSGVAGRWETQYF
. TRBJ1-2 TRBV9 . TGTGCCAGCAGCCCCGCAGACTATGGCTACACCTTC CASSPADYGYTF
. TRBJ2-1 TRBV28 . TGTGCCAGCATGGGGAGGAAGGCCGGGACCAATGAGCAGTTCTTC CASMGRKAGTNEQFF
. TRBJ2-2 TRBV6-1 . TGTGCCAGCAGTGGGACAGTTACCGGGGAGCTGTTTTTT CASSGTVTGELFF
. TRBJ1-1 TRBV19 . TGTGCCAGTAGTATGGCAGGGGTGAACACTGAAGCTTTCTTT CASSMAGVNTEAFF
. TRBJ2-1 TRBV28 . TGTGCCAGCAGCCCCACCTACAATGAGCAGTTCTTC CASSPTYNEQFF
. TRBJ2-6 TRBV6-1 . TGTGCCAGCAGTGAAGCTAAGCAGGGGTACTCTGGGGCCAACGTCCTGACTTTC CASSEAKQGYSGANVLTF
. TRBJ1-1 TRBV6-4 . TGTGCCAGCTCAAAGGGGGGGCGTACTGAAGCTTTCTTT CASSKGGRTEAFF
. TRBJ2-1 TRBV5-6 . TGTGCCAGCAGCTTTGGGTCGGACAACAATGAGCAGTTCTTC CASSFGSDNNEQFF